This TCR beta chain was identified in a study of siplizumab effects on memory and regulatory T cells. The method was immunoSEQ multiplex PCR; TCRdb's version includes in-frame clones alone and lacks a portion of them. Of about 66,000 clones listed, nearly 98% are singletons. The CDR3 runs 14 residues. V was cut by 3 bases and J by 2 bases, with 11 bases left in between. Germline-derived CDR1 and CDR2 are LGHNA and YSLEER. Remarks on this clone: Its cognate antigen is unknown.

Study-wide results and limits: Tregs proliferating in siplizumab cultures lacked confirmation of their suppressive function. The apparent diversity of naive T cells exceeded that of memory cells, and naive T cells seemed to make a major contribution to the alloresponse.

This sequence joins TRBV4-3 and TRBJ2-7; D assignment may be TRBD1 or TRBD2 (5 bases each). This TCR derives from a human donor in good health. Sequenced: naive CD8+ T cells sorted from blood. CDR3 sequence reads: CASSQGDGTYEQYF. CDR3 DNA sequence: TGCGCCAGCAGCCAGGGGGACGGCACCTACGAGCAGTACTTC.